The entry that follows covers one TCR beta chain sequence. This receptor's antigen is unknown. A roughly 2.6 ml peripheral blood sample was drawn into PAXgene tubes per donor and stored at -80°C. Without T cell sorting, total RNA was isolated from whole blood using the PAXgene blood miRNA kit on an automated QIAcube. Deep TCRalpha and TCRbeta repertoire profiling with unique molecular barcoding was performed on peripheral blood of monozygotic twin pairs concordant or discordant for inflammatory bowel disease. Smoking habits were recorded for all twin pairs, and individuals were classified as current, former or never smokers. The data were taken from a study of monozygotic twins with inflammatory bowel disease (dated by TCRdb to the late 2010s). As for the study more broadly: The complete study included 28 monozygotic twin pairs: 19 IBD-discordant Danish pairs and nine German pairs, of which four were IBD-concordant and five were IBD-discordant. Each individual had, on average, about 151 000 unique TCRalpha sequences and 181 000 unique TCRbeta sequences available for analysis. The search for disease-associated traits relied mainly on comparing, within discordant pairs, IBD patients with their genetically identical healthy co-twins. What the research found in general, with its limitations: Different T cell subtypes could not be distinguished in the analysis. No single strong signal or clonotype linked to IBD turned up in the results, so the idea that one exists was not supported. No difference in repertoire similarity was observed between concordant and discordant twins, possibly owing to limited statistical power. IBD patients shared fewer clonotypes with other individuals than healthy twins did, most markedly in patients showing signs of disease activity. Because patients were on differing immunosuppressive treatments, the repertoires may have picked up extra background noise and inter-individual variability. Measured by the inverse Simpson index, TCRbeta repertoire diversity was lower in IBD patients than in their healthy co-twins.

Receptor amplification or capture employed 5' RACE. Each TCR library was prepared from about 4,000 ng of total RNA. For each sample, cDNA was synthesized in eight separate reactions using SMARTScribe reverse transcriptase. Unique molecular identifiers containing a 6-nucleotide sample barcode were introduced through template switching during cDNA synthesis. TCRalpha and TCRbeta cDNA was amplified in two nested PCRs of 16 and 9 cycles, and bead purification was carried out after each PCR. Before amplification, the cDNA was both treated with uracil DNA-glycosylase and purified with the QIAquick PCR purification kit. In the second PCR, Illumina TruSeq-compatible adapters and sample-specific barcodes were added. Library quality and concentration were checked on TapeStation and Qubit, and libraries were pooled at around 5.3 ng each. Sequencing of pooled libraries was carried out on an Illumina HiSeq2500 single-index Rapid Run using 2 x 100 bp reads and custom sequencing primers. The original methods were these. PCR and sequencing errors were corrected by UMI-based consensus assembly using MiGEC version 1.2.6. MiXCR version 2.1.1 was used for V(D)J alignment, clonotype assembly and CDR3 extraction. Normalisation of gene usage, clonotype sharing and MAIT/NKT TCR abundance was achieved by analysing the top 1000, 10 000 and 20 000 clonotypes per sample. After downsampling to 27 000 UMIs, diversity was calculated as the inverse Simpson index using the vegan R package. Paired Mann-Whitney U tests were applied to discordant twin pairs, and Benjamini-Hochberg correction was used for multiple testing. Following reprocessing of the reads by TCRdb, the data hold one row per CDR3 protein sequence and no DNA is available. The V and J calls here are based on TCRdb, not the publication. This sample's listing comprises more than 350,000 distinct CDR3 sequences. Approximately 2.4% of the sample lies in the top ten.

Based on the germline V gene, the CDR1 and CDR2 sequences are SGDLS and YYNGEE. The CDR3 starts with the cysteine, ends with the phenylalanine, and has 15 residues. No DNA is listed. Sequencing was done on a sample of blood. Recombination linked TRBV9 to TRBJ1-2; the D gene TCRdb calls, TRBD1, cannot be checked with no DNA. This TCR was sampled from a human donor with ulcerative colitis or Crohn's disease, or a healthy co-twin of an affected twin (not recorded which). The CDR3 sequence is CASSVQGTPNYGYTF.